The source of this TCR beta chain is a study of blood T cell repertoires in COVID-19 (dated by TCRdb to the early 2020s). Some background on the complete study: Collaborator samples came from the United States, Italy and Spain and covered acute and convalescent phases of COVID-19. The prospective study material was composed of cDNA or gDNA derived from T cells, B-cell-depleted T cells, or PBMCs. Deeply sampled blood TCRbeta repertoires from subjects exposed to, actively infected with, or recovered from COVID-19 were included in the dataset. A freely available public database, intended as a resource for researchers studying the immune response to SARS-CoV-2, is where the repertoires were released. The samples were drawn from the first 160 participants of the ongoing ImmuneRACE study and from 1,254 subjects provided by 6 global collaborators. The sample metadata nearly always contained a de-identified subject ID, COVID-19 status, age in years and sex. Where HLA class I and class II types were available, the types were taken from metadata supplied by the sample provider, not from assay-based typing.

TCRbeta CDR3 regions were amplified from genomic DNA using the immunoSEQ Assay, a bias-controlled multiplex PCR. For the original study's pipeline: Nucleated cell counts per sample were estimated from amplification of reference gene primers within the assay. Sequence reads were collapsed and filtered to measure the absolute abundance of every unique TCRbeta CDR3 rearrangement. For each sample, productive Simpson clonality was calculated by taking the square root of Simpson's diversity index across productive rearrangements. TCRdb stores this immuneACCESS table with in-frame sequences only. Part of the clones is absent; in the studies checked, under half of the shortfall reflects unresolved V genes, and no reason is known for the rest. V and J calls and clone size are copied from that table; D and trimming were computed from the DNA. The sample table holds 250,000 to 300,000 clones, of which roughly 80% were seen once. The ten largest clones add up to roughly 5.3% of the sample.

Taken from the germline V gene (reference sequence), the CDR1 and CDR2 loops are LGHDT and YNNKEL. The CDR3, from cysteine to phenylalanine, totals 12 residues. Only the CDR3 DNA is retained, 36 bases long and in frame from the first base. V loses 6 bases of germline sequence and J loses 7 bases, and the interval between the two ends is 11 bases. On this clone: There is no known antigen for this receptor. No clone much larger than this one lies a single base away; base qualities are absent.

In the prospective study, participants were roughly 18 to 95 years old, resided in approximately 22 geographic areas of the United States, and were enrolled through a virtual design. In the prospective study, participants were assigned to cohorts based on the clinical history participants reported in a screening survey and a study questionnaire. Exposed participants were defined as having been in contact with someone with a PCR-confirmed or clinician-diagnosed COVID-19 case within 2 weeks of study entry. In the prospective study, whole blood, serum and a nasopharyngeal or oropharyngeal swab were collected from each participant by mobile phlebotomists. Prospective study participants could optionally give additional blood draws and questionnaires over an approximately two-month period. Blood samples from the prospective study were shipped frozen or at room temperature prior to DNA extraction. The paper as a whole reports these results and caveats: The quantity of clinical and demographic metadata differed by source and by participant and was supplied without curation.

Recombination linked TRBV3-1 (or the pseudogene TRBV3-2) to TRBJ2-3; TRBD2 might be the D gene, on 5 matching bases. Sequencing was done on a sample of PBMCs or T cells enriched from blood (not recorded which). This receptor was obtained from a man aged 40-49 years who had been exposed to COVID-19. The DNA sequence is TGTGCCAGCAGTCGGGGTGGGTATACGCAGTATTTT. This encodes CASSRGGYTQYF.